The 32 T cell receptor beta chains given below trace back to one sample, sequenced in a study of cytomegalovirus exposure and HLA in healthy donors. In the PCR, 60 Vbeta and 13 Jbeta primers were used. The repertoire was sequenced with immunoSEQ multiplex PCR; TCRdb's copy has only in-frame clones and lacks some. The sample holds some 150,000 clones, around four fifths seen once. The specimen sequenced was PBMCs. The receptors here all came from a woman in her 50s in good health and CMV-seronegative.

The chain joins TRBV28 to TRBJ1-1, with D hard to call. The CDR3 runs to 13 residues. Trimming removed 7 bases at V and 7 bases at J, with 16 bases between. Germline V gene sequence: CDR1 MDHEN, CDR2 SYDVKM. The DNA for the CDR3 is TGTGCCAGCATAAACACGGGTAAAAATGAAGCTTTCTTT. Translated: CASINTGKNEAFF.

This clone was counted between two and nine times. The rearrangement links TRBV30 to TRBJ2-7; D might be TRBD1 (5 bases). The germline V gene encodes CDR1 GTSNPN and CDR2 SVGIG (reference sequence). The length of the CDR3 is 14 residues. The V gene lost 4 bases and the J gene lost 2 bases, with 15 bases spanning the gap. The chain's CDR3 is CAWMVGRGPYEQYF. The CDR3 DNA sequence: TGTGCCTGGATGGTGGGTAGGGGCCCCTACGAGCAGTACTTC. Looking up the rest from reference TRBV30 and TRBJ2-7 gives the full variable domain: SQTIHQWPATLVQPVGSPLSLECTVEGTSNPNLYWYRQAAGRGLQLLFYSVGIGQISSEVPQNLSASRPQDRQFILSSKKLLLSDSGFYLCAWMVGRGPYEQYFGPGTRLTVT.

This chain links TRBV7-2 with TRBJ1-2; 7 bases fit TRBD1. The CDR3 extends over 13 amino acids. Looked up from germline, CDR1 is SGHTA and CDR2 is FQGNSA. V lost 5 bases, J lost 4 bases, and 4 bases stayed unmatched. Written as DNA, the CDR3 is TGTGCCAGCAGCCAGGGACAGTTCTATGGCTACACCTTC. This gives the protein CASSQGQFYGYTF.

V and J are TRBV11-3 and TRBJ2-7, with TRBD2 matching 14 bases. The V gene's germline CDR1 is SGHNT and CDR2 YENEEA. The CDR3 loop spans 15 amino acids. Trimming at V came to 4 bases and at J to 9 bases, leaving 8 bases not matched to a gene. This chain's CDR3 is CASSSSTSGGARQYF. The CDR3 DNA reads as TGTGCCAGCAGCTCTTCGACTAGCGGGGGGGCCCGGCAGTACTTC.

CDR3 in amino acids: CASKNLQGYNEQFF. The CDR3 region has the DNA TGTGCCAGCAAGAACCTCCAGGGCTACAATGAGCAGTTCTTC. The rearrangement links TRBV6-1 to TRBJ2-1; perhaps TRBD1 as D (5 bases). The germline V gene has CDR1 MNHNS and CDR2 SASEGT. The CDR3 has 14 amino acids. Trimming removed 7 bases at V and 3 bases at J, with 13 bases between.

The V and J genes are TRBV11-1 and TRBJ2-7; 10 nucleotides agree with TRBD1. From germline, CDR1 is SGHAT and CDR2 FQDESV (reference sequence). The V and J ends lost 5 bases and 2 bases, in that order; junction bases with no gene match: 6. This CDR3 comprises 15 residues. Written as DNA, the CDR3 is TGTGCCAGCAGCCGCCGGGACAGGGGTCCCTACGAGCAGTACTTC. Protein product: CASSRRDRGPYEQYF.

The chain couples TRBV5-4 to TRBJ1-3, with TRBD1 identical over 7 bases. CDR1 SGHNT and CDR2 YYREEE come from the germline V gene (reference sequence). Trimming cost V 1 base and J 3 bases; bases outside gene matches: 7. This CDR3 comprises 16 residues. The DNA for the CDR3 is TGTGCCAGCAGCTTGTTCCAGGGGGTGGATGGAAACACCATATATTTT. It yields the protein CASSLFQGVDGNTIYF.

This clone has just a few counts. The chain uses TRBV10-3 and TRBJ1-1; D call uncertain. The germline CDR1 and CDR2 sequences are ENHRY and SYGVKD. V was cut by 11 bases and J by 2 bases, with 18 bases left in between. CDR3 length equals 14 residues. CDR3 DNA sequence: TGTGCCTCTCACCCCGCGACATCAAACACTGAAGCTTTCTTT. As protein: CASHPATSNTEAFF.

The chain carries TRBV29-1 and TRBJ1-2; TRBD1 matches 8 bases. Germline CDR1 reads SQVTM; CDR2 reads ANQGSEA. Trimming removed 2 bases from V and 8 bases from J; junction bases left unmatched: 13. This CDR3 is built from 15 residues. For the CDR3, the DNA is TGCAGCGTTGAACACAGGGGGGTATGGTCCTTAGGCTACACCTTC. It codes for CSVEHRGVWSLGYTF.

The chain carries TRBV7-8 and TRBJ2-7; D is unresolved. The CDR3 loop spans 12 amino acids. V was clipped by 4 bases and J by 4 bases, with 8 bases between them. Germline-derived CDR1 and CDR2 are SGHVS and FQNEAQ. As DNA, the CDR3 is TGTGCCAGCAGCTCGAGTCGGTACGAGCAGTACTTC. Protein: CASSSSRYEQYF.

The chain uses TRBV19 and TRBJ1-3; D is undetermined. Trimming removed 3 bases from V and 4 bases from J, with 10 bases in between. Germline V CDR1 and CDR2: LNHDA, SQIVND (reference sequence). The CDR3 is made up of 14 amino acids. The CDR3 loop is CASSIAGWGNTIYF. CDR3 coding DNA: TGTGCCAGTAGTATCGCCGGGTGGGGAAACACCATATATTTT.

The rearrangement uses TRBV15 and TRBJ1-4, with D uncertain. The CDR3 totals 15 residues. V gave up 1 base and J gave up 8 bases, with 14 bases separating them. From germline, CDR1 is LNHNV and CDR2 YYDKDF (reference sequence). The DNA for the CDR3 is TGTGCCACCAGCAGAGTTGGAGGGCAGTACGAAAAACTGTTTTTT. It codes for CATSRVGGQYEKLFF.

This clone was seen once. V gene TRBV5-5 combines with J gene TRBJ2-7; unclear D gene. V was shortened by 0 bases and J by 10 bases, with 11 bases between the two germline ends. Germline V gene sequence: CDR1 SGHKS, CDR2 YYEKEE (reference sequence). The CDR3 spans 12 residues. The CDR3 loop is CASSLVGEPQYF. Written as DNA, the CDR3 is TGTGCCAGCAGCTTGGTAGGAGAGCCCCAGTACTTC.

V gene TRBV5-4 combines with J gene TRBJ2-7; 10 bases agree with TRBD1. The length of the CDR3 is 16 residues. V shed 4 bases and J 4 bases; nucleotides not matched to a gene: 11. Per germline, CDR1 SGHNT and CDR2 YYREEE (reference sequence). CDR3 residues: CASSPQTGGGKYEQYF. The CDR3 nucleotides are TGTGCCAGCAGCCCCCAGACAGGGGGCGGGAAGTACGAGCAGTACTTC.

The CDR3 sequence is CASSRLARSSYNEQFF. The CDR3 DNA reads TGTGCCAGCAGCAGACTCGCTCGGAGCTCCTACAATGAGCAGTTCTTC. This chain connects TRBV7-9 to TRBJ2-1; D unresolved. Trimming pared 5 bases from V and 0 bases from J, leaving 14 bases between. The CDR3 has 16 amino acids. Germline V gene lookup returns CDR1 SEHNR and CDR2 FQNEAQ (reference sequence). The full variable domain, rest sourced from reference TRBV7-9 and TRBJ2-1, is DTGVSQNPRHKITKRGQNVTFRCDPISEHNRLYWYRQTLGQGPEFLTYFQNEAQLEKSRLLSDRFSAERPKGSFSTLEIQRTEQGDSAMYLCASSRLARSSYNEQFFGPGTRLTVL.

CDR3 amino acids: CASSWDRGYEQYF. CDR3 DNA: TGTGCCAGCAGTTGGGACAGGGGATACGAGCAGTACTTC. The chain joins TRBV28 to TRBJ2-5; TRBD1 aligns across 10 bases. The J call may not be correct, given that the DNA end is closer to TRBJ2-7. From germline, CDR1 is MDHEN and CDR2 SYDVKM. This CDR3 is built from 13 residues.

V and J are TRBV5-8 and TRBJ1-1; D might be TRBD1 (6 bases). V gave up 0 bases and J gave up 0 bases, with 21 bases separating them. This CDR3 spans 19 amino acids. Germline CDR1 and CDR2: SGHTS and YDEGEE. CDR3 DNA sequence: TGTGCCAGCAGCTTGGGCCGGGGCAGGGGCCGGGGATTGAACACTGAAGCTTTCTTT. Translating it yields CASSLGRGRGRGLNTEAFF.

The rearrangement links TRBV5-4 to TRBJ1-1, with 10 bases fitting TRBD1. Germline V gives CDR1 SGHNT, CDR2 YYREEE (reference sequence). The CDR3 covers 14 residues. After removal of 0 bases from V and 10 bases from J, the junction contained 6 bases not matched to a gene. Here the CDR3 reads CASSLGGTGVGAFF. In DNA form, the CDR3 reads TGTGCCAGCAGCTTGGGGGGGACAGGGGTTGGAGCTTTCTTT.

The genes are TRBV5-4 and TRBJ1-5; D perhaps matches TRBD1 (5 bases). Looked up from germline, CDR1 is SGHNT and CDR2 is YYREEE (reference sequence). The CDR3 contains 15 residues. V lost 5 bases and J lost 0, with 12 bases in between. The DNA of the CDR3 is TGTGCCAGCAGAATAGGGGACTATAGCAATCAGCCCCAGCATTTT. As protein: CASRIGDYSNQPQHF.

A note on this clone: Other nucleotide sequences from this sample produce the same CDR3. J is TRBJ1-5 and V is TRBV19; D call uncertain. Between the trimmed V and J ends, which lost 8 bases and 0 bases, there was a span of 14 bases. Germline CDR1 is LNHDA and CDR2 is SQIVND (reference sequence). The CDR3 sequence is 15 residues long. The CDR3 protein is CASSDTSTSNQPQHF. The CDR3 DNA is TGTGCCAGTTCAGACACCTCGACTAGCAATCAGCCCCAGCATTTT.

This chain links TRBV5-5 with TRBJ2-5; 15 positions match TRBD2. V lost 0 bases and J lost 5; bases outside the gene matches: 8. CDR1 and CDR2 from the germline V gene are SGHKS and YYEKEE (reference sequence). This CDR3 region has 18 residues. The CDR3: CASSLGTSGRAARETQYF. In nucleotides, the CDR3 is TGTGCCAGCAGCTTGGGGACTAGCGGGAGGGCAGCGCGGGAGACCCAGTACTTC.

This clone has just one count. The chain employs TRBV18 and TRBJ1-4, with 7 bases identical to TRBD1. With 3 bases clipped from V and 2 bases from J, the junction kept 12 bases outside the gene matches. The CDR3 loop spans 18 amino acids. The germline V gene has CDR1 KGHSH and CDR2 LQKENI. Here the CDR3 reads CASSPRVLETGTNEKLFF. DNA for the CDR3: TGTGCCAGCTCACCGCGAGTCCTAGAGACAGGGACTAATGAAAAACTGTTTTTT.

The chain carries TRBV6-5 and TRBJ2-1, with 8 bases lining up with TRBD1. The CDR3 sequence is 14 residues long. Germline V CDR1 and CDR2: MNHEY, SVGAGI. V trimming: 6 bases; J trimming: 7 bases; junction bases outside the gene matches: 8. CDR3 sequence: CASSKQRQGNEQFF. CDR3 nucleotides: TGTGCCAGCAGCAAACAGCGACAGGGGAATGAGCAGTTCTTC.

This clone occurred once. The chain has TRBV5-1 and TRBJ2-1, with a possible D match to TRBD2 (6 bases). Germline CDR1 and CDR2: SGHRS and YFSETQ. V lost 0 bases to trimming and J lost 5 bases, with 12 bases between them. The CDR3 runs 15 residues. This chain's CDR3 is CASSLDGLPHNEQFF. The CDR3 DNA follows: TGCGCCAGCAGCTTGGATGGACTACCGCACAATGAGCAGTTCTTC.

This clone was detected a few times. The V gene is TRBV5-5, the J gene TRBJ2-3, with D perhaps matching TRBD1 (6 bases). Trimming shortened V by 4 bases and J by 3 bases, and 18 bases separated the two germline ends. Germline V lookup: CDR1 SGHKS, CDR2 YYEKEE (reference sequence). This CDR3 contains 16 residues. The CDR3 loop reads CASSPGTPMGTDTQYF. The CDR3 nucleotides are TGTGCCAGCAGCCCCGGGACACCCATGGGGACAGATACGCAGTATTTT.

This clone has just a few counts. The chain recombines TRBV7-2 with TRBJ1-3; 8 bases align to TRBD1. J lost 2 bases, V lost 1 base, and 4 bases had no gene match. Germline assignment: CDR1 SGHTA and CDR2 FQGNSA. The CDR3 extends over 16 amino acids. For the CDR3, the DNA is TGTGCCAGCAGCTTAGTTGGGACAGGAGCTGGAAACACCATATATTTT. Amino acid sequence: CASSLVGTGAGNTIYF.

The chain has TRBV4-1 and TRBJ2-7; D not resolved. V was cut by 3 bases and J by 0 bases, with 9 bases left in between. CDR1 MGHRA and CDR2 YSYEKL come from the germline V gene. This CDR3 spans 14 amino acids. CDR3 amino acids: CASSHGGSSYEQYF. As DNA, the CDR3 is TGCGCCAGCAGCCACGGCGGTAGCTCCTACGAGCAGTACTTC.

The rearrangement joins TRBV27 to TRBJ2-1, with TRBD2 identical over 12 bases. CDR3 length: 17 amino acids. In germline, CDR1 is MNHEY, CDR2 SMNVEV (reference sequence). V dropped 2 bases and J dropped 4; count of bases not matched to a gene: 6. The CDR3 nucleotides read TGTGCCAGCAGTTTACTAGGACTAGCGGGGATTTACAATGAGCAGTTCTTC. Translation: CASSLLGLAGIYNEQFF.

CDR3 DNA sequence: TGTGCCAGCAGCCCCGGCGGGGAGCTGTTTTTT. Translation gives CASSPGGELFF. The chain carries TRBV11-2 and TRBJ2-2; D gene uncertain. CDR1 SGHAT and CDR2 FQNNGV come from the germline V gene. With 5 bases removed from V and 7 bases from J, the gap between germline ends came to 5 bases. There are 11 residues in the CDR3.

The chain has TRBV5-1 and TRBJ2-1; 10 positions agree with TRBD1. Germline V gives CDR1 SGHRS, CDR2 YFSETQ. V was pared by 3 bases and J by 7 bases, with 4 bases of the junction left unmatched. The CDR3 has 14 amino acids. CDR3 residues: CASSSWTGGNEQFF. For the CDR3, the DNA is TGCGCCAGCAGCTCCTGGACAGGGGGGAATGAGCAGTTCTTC.

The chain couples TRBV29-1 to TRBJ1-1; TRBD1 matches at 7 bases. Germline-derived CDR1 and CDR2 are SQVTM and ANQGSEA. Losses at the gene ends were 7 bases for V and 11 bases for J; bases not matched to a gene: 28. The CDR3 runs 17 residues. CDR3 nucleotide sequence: TGCAGCGGAAGCCCTTTACCTCTTCGGACAGGCTCTATGAATGCTTTCTTT. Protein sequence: CSGSPLPLRTGSMNAFF.

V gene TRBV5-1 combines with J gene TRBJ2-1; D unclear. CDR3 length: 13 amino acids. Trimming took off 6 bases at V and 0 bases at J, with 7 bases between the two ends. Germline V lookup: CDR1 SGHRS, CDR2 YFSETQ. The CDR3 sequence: CASTEFSYNEQFF. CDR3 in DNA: TGCGCCAGCACCGAGTTCTCCTACAATGAGCAGTTCTTC.